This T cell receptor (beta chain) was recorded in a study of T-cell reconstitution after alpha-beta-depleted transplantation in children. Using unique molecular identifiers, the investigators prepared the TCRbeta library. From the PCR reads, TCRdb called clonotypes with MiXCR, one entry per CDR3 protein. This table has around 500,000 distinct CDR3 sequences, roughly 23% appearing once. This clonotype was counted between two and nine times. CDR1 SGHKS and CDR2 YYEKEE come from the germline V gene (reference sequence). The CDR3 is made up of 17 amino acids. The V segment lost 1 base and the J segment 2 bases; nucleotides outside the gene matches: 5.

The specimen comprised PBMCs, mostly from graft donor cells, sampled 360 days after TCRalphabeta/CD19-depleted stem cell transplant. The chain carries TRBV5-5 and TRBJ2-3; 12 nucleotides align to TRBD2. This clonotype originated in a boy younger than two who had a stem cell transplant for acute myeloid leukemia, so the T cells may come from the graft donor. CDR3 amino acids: CASSLTRTSGATDTQYF. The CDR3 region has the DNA TGTGCCAGCAGCTTGACCCGGACTAGCGGGGCCACAGATACGCAGTATTTT.